This TCR beta chain was observed in a study of cytomegalovirus exposure and HLA in healthy donors. Whole-study context: An early release of data contained roughly 86 million unique TCRs, which came from HLA-typed donors. Findings and limits, study-wide: Versus the roughly 690-donor mean, an Asian-associated ancestry cluster reportedly showed fewer N-insertions in a later analysis. Among the most significant clusters, several appeared linked to common viral pathogens in a later analysis.

Looked up from germline, CDR1 is MNHEY and CDR2 is SVGAGI. V gave up 6 bases and J gave up 4 bases, with 15 bases separating them. CDR3 length equals 15 residues. Researchers ran the PCR with 60 Vbeta and 13 Jbeta primers. Assay used: immunoSEQ multiplex PCR; TCRdb lists only in-frame clones, some missing. The table counts tens of thousands of clones; approximately 7% lies in the top ten. As regards this clone: Its antigen remains unidentified.

Those who donated were healthy bone marrow donors. The sequencing sample was made of PBMCs. This TCR came from a middle-aged woman in good health and CMV-seronegative. The chain has TRBV6-5 and TRBJ1-4; D not certain. The CDR3: CASRRIRSGNEKLFF. In DNA form, the CDR3 reads TGTGCCAGCAGGAGAATCAGGAGCGGTAATGAAAAACTGTTTTTT.